Below, one TCR beta chain is given with its context. Its antigen remains unidentified. The germline gene is not matched at one end of the junction; a read error may be the cause. CDR3 size: 11 residues. Per germline, CDR1 SQVTM and CDR2 ANQGSEA. The data stem from a study of blood T cells in healthy people across ages. Study-wide findings and caveats: It was held that the diversity estimates obtained from one million T cells were underestimates.

The donors, all healthy, were Caucasians living in Russia, aged roughly 6 to 100. A second about 6 to 12 cycle PCR used barcoded and J-beta primers. All cDNA molecules were each tagged by a template-switch adaptor with 12 random nucleotides. Paired-end reads containing CDR3 totaled no fewer than 2.5 million for each sample. MiXCR, run by TCRdb on the 5' RACE reads, gives a single entry per CDR3 protein. The sample records about 680,000 distinct CDR3 sequences, approximately 49% being singletons. The V call is TRBV29-1, the J call TRBJ2-7; D is ambiguous. Sequencing was done on a sample of blood. The TCR comes from a woman aged 55 to 70 in good health. CDR3 bases: TGCGGCGTTCGGTGGGGCTACGAGCAGTACTTC. Residues: CGVRWGYEQYF.